This TCR beta chain is from a study of human T cells and chemical hapten exposure. Points from the study as a whole: Expanded TCRs were compared with controls, and the expanded TCRs formed significantly more large CDR3 similarity clusters.

V gave up 1 base and J gave up 10 bases, with 14 bases separating them. In germline, CDR1 is LGHDT, CDR2 YNNKEL (reference sequence). CDR3 length: 14 amino acids. Time point noted: pre-sensitization, week 0. Treatment denoted: therapeutic diphenylcyclopropenone sensitization with weekly scalp DPC. Sample donors consisted of patients with alopecia, aged 18 to 70 years, who were suitable for DPC. In regard to this clonotype: Its specificity is not known.

MiXCR, run by TCRdb on the RACE reads, gives a single entry per CDR3 protein. The sample holds around 200,000 distinct CDR3 sequences; more than 25% are singletons and the top ten take 2.9%. The specimen was whole blood, collected in connection with sensitization to the hapten diphenylcyclopropenone (DPC). The chain is built from TRBV3-1 and TRBJ2-1, with a possible D match to TRBD2 (6 bases). The TCR was taken from a woman aged 25-40 years with alopecia areata. Some clones in this sample may be carry-over from other donors' samples. CDR3 DNA: TGTGCCAGCAGCCAAGGTCCAGGGACTCGGGAGCAGTTCTTC. This gives the protein CASSQGPGTREQFF.